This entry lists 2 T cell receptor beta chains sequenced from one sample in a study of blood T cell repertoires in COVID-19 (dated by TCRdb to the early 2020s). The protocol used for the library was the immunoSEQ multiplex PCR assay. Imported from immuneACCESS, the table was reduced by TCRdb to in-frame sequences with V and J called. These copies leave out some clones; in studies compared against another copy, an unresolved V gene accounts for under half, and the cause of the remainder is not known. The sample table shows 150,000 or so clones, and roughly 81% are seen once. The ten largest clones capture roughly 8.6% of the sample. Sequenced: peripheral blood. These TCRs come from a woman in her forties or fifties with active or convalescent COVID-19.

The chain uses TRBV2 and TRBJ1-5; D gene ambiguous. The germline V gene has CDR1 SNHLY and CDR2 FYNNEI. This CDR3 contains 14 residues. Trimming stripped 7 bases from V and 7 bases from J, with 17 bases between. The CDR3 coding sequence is TGTGCCAGCACTTGGCAGGAGGCCTTGCAGCCCCAGCATTTT. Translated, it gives CASTWQEALQPQHF.

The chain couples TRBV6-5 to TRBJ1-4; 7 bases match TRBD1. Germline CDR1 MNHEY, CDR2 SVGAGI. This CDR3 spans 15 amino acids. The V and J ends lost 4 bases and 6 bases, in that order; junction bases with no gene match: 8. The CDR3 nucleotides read TGTGCCAGCAGTTCTCAAGGGGGCGACGATGAAAAACTGTTTTTT. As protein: CASSSQGGDDEKLFF.